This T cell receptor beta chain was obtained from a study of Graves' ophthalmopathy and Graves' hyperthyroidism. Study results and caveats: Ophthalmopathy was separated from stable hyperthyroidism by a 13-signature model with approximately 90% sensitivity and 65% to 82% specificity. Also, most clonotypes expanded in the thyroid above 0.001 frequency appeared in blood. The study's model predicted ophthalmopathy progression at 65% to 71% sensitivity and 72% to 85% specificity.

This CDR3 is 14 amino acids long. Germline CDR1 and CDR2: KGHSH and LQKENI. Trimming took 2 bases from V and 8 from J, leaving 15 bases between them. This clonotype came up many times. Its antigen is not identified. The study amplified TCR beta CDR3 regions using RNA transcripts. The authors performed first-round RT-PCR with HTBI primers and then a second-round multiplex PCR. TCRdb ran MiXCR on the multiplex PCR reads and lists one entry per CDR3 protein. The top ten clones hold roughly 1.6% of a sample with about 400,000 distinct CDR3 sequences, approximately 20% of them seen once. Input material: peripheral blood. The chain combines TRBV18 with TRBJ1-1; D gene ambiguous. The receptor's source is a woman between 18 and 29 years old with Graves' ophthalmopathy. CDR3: CASSPLPGAAEAFF. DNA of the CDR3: TGTGCCAGCTCACCATTGCCGGGCGCAGCCGAAGCTTTCTTT.